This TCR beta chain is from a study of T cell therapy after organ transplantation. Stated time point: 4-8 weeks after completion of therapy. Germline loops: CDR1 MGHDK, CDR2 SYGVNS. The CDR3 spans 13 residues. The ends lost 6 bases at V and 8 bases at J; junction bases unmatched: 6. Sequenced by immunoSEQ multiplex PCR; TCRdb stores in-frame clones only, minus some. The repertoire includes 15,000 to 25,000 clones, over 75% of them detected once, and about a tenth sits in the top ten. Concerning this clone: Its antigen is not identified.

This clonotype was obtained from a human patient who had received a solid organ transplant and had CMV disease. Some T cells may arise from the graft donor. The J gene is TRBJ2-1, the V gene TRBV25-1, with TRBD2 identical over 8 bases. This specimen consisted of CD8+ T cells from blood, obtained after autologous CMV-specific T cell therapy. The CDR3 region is CASSGGEFDEQFF. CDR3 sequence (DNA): TGTGCCAGCAGCGGGGGGGAGTTCGATGAGCAGTTCTTC.